This TCR beta chain was captured by sequencing in a study of blood T cell repertoires in COVID-19. Study summary: PBMCs, B-cell-depleted T cells, or T cells were the source of the cDNA or gDNA that made up the material.

Authors' methods: Researchers report that nucleated cell counts were estimated from reference gene primer amplification. Repertoires were generated with immunoSEQ multiplex PCR, while TCRdb's copy carries only in-frame clones and drops some. V and J calls and clone size are those listed in that table; D and trimming were worked out from the DNA. The repertoire consists of approximately 110,000 clones, with roughly 85% occurring once and the leading ten covering more than 10%. The V gene's germline CDR1 is SGHAT and CDR2 FQNNGV. V was pared by 4 bases and J by 7 bases, with 10 bases between. This CDR3 region has 13 residues.

This TCR was recovered from a human donor in a cohort sampled during active COVID-19. The rearrangement joins TRBV11-2 to TRBJ2-2; a possible D gene is TRBD1 (6 bases). The material sequenced was peripheral blood. Here the CDR3 DNA reads TGTGCCAGCAGCTCAGGGGTGATCGGGGAGCTGTTTTTT. This codes for CASSSGVIGELFF.